One sample yielded the 3 T cell receptor beta chains listed below, sequenced in a study. TCRdb re-called the RT-PCR reads with MiXCR, one entry per CDR3 protein. The sample contains about 680,000 distinct CDR3 sequences, more than 13% of which appear only once. What was sequenced was memory CD4+ T cells from blood. The origin of the receptors is a female donor in good health, serving as a healthy control.

This clonotype has ten or more counts. The chain links TRBV30 to TRBJ2-5, with D possibly matching TRBD1 (6 bases). CDR1 and CDR2 from the germline V gene are GTSNPN and SVGIG (reference sequence). The CDR3 has 13 amino acids. Trimming shortened V by 3 bases and J by 4 bases, and 12 bases separated the two germline ends. CDR3 protein: CAWSTGWGETQYF. CDR3 DNA: TGTGCCTGGAGCACAGGGTGGGGAGAGACCCAGTACTTC.

There are a few counts of this clonotype. The chain links TRBV10-3 to TRBJ2-7; a possible D gene is TRBD2 (6 bases). Trimming took off 4 bases at V and 2 bases at J, with 12 bases between the two ends. The CDR3 is 14 residues long. Germline-derived CDR1 and CDR2 are ENHRY and SYGVKD. This CDR3 reads CAISGEGGTYEQYF. Here the CDR3 DNA reads TGTGCCATCAGTGGAGAGGGCGGGACCTACGAGCAGTACTTC.

The genes are TRBV6-5 and TRBJ2-7; 8 bases match TRBD1. The CDR3 runs 12 residues. J was trimmed by 7 bases and V by 4 bases; bases with no gene match: 3. CDR1 MNHEY and CDR2 SVGAGI come from the germline V gene. The CDR3, as DNA: TGTGCCAGCAGTTCGGACAGGGAAGAGCAGTACTTC. Its protein is CASSSDREEQYF.